This T cell receptor (beta chain) is from a study of human T cells and chemical hapten exposure. The study's library attached unique molecular identifiers to single cDNA molecules. TCRdb itself ran the 5' RACE reads through MiXCR, one entry per CDR3 protein. Here the sample spans 95,000 to 120,000 distinct CDR3 sequences, approximately 20% being singletons. In its sample, this clonotype was seen many times. Unseparated into fractions, whole blood served as the source from which total RNA was extracted. The germline V and J ends were trimmed by 2 bases and 0 bases, with 19 bases remaining between them. There are 18 residues in the CDR3. Germline V gene sequence: CDR1 SGHRS, CDR2 YFSETQ.

This chain joins TRBV5-1 and TRBJ2-3; the D gene is possibly TRBD2 (5 bases). This clonotype originated in a human donor in good health. As DNA, the CDR3 is TGCGCCAGCAGCTTAAAACTAGGTCGGAGAACCAGCACAGATACGCAGTATTTT. Residues: CASSLKLGRRTSTDTQYF. The whole variable domain, filled in from reference TRBV5-1 and TRBJ2-3, reads KAGVTQTPRYLIKTRGQQVTLSCSPISGHRSVSWYQQTPGQGLQFLFEYFSETQRNKGNFPGRFSGRQFSNSRSEMNVSTLELGDSALYLCASSLKLGRRTSTDTQYFGPGTRLTVL.